This TCR beta chain was identified during a study of human T cells and chemical hapten exposure. CDR3 length equals 11 residues. Trimming pared 6 bases from V and 7 bases from J, leaving 9 bases between. Germline-derived CDR1 and CDR2 are MNHEY and SVGEGT. Points from the study as a whole: The number of TCRs over 1 in 1000 frequency stayed unchanged after DPC.

As to time point: pre-sensitization, week 0. Treatment noted: therapeutic diphenylcyclopropenone sensitization with weekly scalp DPC. This clonotype was observed many times. Its antigen is not known. MiXCR, run by TCRdb on the RACE reads, gives a single entry per CDR3 protein. In the table there are about 350,000 distinct CDR3 sequences, about 5% of which are singletons. The source is a woman aged 18 to 35 with alopecia areata. Some clones in this sample may be carry-over from other donors' samples. The chain recombines TRBV6-2 or TRBV6-3 with TRBJ1-1; the D gene is possibly TRBD1 (5 bases). The sequenced sample was whole blood, obtained in connection with sensitization to the hapten diphenylcyclopropenone (DPC). Here the CDR3 reads CASSPGIEAFF. In DNA form, the CDR3 reads TGTGCCAGCAGCCCAGGGATTGAAGCTTTCTTT.